A single sample gave rise to the 30 T cell receptor beta chains below, sequenced in a study of tumor and adjacent non-tumor tissue in lung cancer. No cell sorting was done before RNA was extracted from the tissue. Distant lung tissue was collected more than 3 cm away from the tumor edge. TCRbeta libraries were built with three rounds of nested PCR, modified from ARM-PCR. TCRdb reanalysed the multiplex PCR reads using MiXCR and keeps one entry per CDR3 protein. The table lists about 60,000 distinct CDR3 sequences, around 64% of them singletons. Source material: distant non-tumor lung tissue. All receptors derive from a man in his 70s with non-small cell lung cancer.

Only one count was recorded for this clonotype. One end of the junction does not line up with germline, which may come from a read error. The V gene is TRBV6-6, the J gene TRBJ2-5; D not resolved. CDR1 and CDR2 (germline): MNHNY, SVGAGI (reference sequence). This CDR3 comprises 14 residues. The CDR3 protein is CVSSYQPSREAQYF. The CDR3 DNA reads TGTGTCAGCAGCTACCAGCCTAGTAGAGAGGCCCAGTACTTC.

With regard to this clonotype: Relative to the germline gene, one junction end is altered; a read error may explain this. The chain combines TRBV6-5 with TRBJ2-7, with D perhaps assigned TRBD1 or TRBD2 (5 bases each). CDR1 is MNHEY, CDR2 SVGAGI, per germline. The CDR3 sequence is 15 residues long. The DNA for the CDR3 is TGTGTCAGCAGTTACTCGGGACGGAGCTCCTACGAGCAGTACTTC. This sequence encodes CVSSYSGRSSYEQYF.

This clonotype was found a few times. A much larger clone sits a single nucleotide away, making a read error possible. This chain joins TRBV4-1 and TRBJ2-7; 10 nucleotides line up with TRBD2. Germline V gene sequence: CDR1 MGHRA, CDR2 YSYEKL. The J segment lost 5 bases and the V segment lost 0 bases, leaving 7 bases of the junction unmatched. The CDR3 has 16 residues. The CDR3 reads CASSQERASGGHEQYF. The CDR3, as DNA: TGCGCCAGCAGCCAAGAGAGGGCTAGCGGGGGCCACGAGCAGTACTTC.

This chain uses TRBV11-2 with TRBJ2-5; possibly TRBD1 or TRBD2 for D (5 bases each). This CDR3 is 16 amino acids long. Trimming pared 5 bases from V and 5 bases from J, leaving 21 bases between. CDR1 is SGHAT, CDR2 FQNNGV, per germline. CDR3 bases: TGTGCCAGCAGCCTAGGATGGGACGGCCCTCAGGAGACCCAGTACTTC. Protein: CASSLGWDGPQETQYF.

This clonotype was detected only once. One junction end disagrees with the germline gene, perhaps due to a read error. The chain employs TRBV29-1 and TRBJ2-5; D may be TRBD2 (6 bases). CDR1 is SQVTM, CDR2 ANQGSEA, per germline. The CDR3 is 14 residues long. CDR3 loop: CSGEGLNGRETQHF. The CDR3 bases are TGCAGCGGAGAGGGACTCAACGGCAGGGAGACCCAGCACTTC.

This clonotype was found a few times. Mismatch with germline at one junction end may stem from a read error. The rearrangement uses TRBV11-2 and TRBJ2-3, with D unclear. This CDR3 is built from 14 residues. Germline lookup yields CDR1 SGHAT and CDR2 FQNNGV. CDR3 residues: CAGSLDYGGDTQYF. Here the CDR3 DNA reads TGTGCCGGCAGCCTAGATTATGGTGGGGATACGCAGTATTTT. Full variable domain (missing parts from reference TRBV11-2 and TRBJ2-3): EAGVAQSPRYKIIEKRQSVAFWCNPISGHATLYWYQQILGQGPKLLIQFQNNGVVDDSQLPKDRFSAERLKGVDSTLKIQPAKLEDSAVYLCAGSLDYGGDTQYFGPGTRLTVL.

This clonotype was picked up many times. The rearrangement links TRBV28 to TRBJ2-1, with a weak D call TRBD2 (7 bases). The CDR3 has 13 residues. Between the trimmed V and J ends, which lost 8 bases and 4 bases, there was a span of 12 bases. Germline V gene lookup returns CDR1 MDHEN and CDR2 SYDVKM. The CDR3 DNA reads TGTGCCAGCGGGGGGGCCGCATACAATGAGCAGTTCTTC. Amino acid sequence: CASGGAAYNEQFF.

This clonotype has only one observation. A read error is likely, as this CDR3 ends without the conserved phenylalanine or tryptophan. V gene TRBV5-6 combines with J gene TRBJ1-1; 7 positions agree with TRBD1. Germline V CDR1 and CDR2: SGHDT, YYEEEE. There are 15 residues in the CDR3. The DNA for the CDR3 is TGTGCCAGCGGCTTGGCCGACAGGGCGCGCACTGAAGCTTTCTAT. Translating gives CASGLADRARTEAFY.

Details on this clonotype: Being one base from a much bigger clone, this may be a read error. The rearrangement uses TRBV12-3 or TRBV12-4 and TRBJ1-5; D remains ambiguous. This CDR3 has 15 residues. Trimming cost V 7 bases and J 5 bases, with 18 bases left between them. CDR3 loop: CASTVSHGGYQPQHF. The CDR3, as DNA: TGTGCCAGCACCGTTTCCCACGGAGGATATCAGCCCCAGCATTTT.

Note on this clonotype: The CDR3 ends on some other residue instead of the conserved phenylalanine or tryptophan, so this is likely a read error. The chain employs TRBV11-2 and TRBJ1-5, with D hard to call. Trimming pared 1 base from V and 9 bases from J, leaving 10 bases between. The CDR3 is 13 residues long. The germline gives CDR1 SGHAT, CDR2 FQNNGV. This CDR3 reads CASSLAPKGPQHI. The CDR3 DNA follows: TGTGCCAGCAGCTTAGCACCCAAGGGGCCCCAGCATATT.

Turning to this clonotype: Relative to the germline gene, one junction end is altered; a read error may explain this. The chain uses TRBV11-2 and TRBJ2-5; a possible D gene is TRBD1 (5 bases). CDR1 SGHAT and CDR2 FQNNGV come from the germline V gene. The CDR3 contains 15 residues. The CDR3 coding sequence is TGTGCCATCAGCTTAGGGGTCAGGGACCAAGAGACCCAGTACTTC. This translates into CAISLGVRDQETQYF.

This clonotype was observed a few times. A much more abundant neighbour one base away suggests this may be a read error. The CDR3 reads CANATGGNQPQHF. The CDR3 DNA follows: TGTGCCAACGCAACAGGGGGCAATCAGCCCCAGCATTTT. The J gene is TRBJ1-5, the V gene TRBV6-1; 7 positions match TRBD1. The CDR3 extends over 13 amino acids. Losses at the gene ends were 10 bases for V and 2 bases for J; bases not matched to a gene: 5. The germline V gene has CDR1 MNHNS and CDR2 SASEGT.

Note on this clonotype: A clone one base away is much larger, so this may be a read error. The gene calls are TRBV20-1 and TRBJ2-1; no firm D call. The germline V gene encodes CDR1 DFQATT and CDR2 SNEGSKA (reference sequence). This CDR3 contains 11 residues. Here the CDR3 reads CTARPVEEQFF. CDR3 nucleotides: TGCACTGCTAGGCCGGTTGAGGAGCAGTTCTTC.

This clonotype was seen just once. This chain uses TRBV20-1 with TRBJ1-1; D uncertain. Trimming pared 0 bases from V and 4 bases from J, leaving 15 bases between. The CDR3 totals 15 residues. CDR1 DFQATT and CDR2 SNEGSKA come from the germline V gene (reference sequence). The CDR3 DNA reads TGCAGTGCTAGAGATAGCGGCAGGCCGAGCACTGAAGCTTTCTTT. Protein sequence: CSARDSGRPSTEAFF.

In its sample, this clonotype was seen a few times. Possible read error: a much larger clone is one base away. The chain recombines TRBV5-1 with TRBJ2-3, with D uncertain. Germline loops: CDR1 SGHRS, CDR2 YFSETQ. The length of the CDR3 is 13 residues. The CDR3 reads CDSSTDPEDTQYF. For the CDR3, the DNA is TGCGACAGCAGCACGGACCCGGAGGATACGCAGTATTTT.

V is TRBV5-6 and J is TRBJ2-1; a weak D match, TRBD2 (6 bases). The V and J ends lost 1 base and 4 bases respectively, with 12 bases between them. The CDR3 covers 15 residues. Germline V gene lookup returns CDR1 SGHDT and CDR2 YYEEEE. This CDR3 reads CASSLNSGVYNEQFF. The CDR3 DNA reads TGTGCCAGCAGCTTGAATAGCGGTGTGTACAATGAGCAGTTCTTC.

To note about this clonotype: A much bigger clone sits one base away, suggesting this may be a read error. As the CDR3 is not closed by the conserved phenylalanine or tryptophan, this likely results from a read error. The chain is built from TRBV12-3 or TRBV12-4 and TRBJ1-5; no clear D gene. CDR3 length: 15 residues. V dropped 7 bases and J dropped 4 bases, with 17 bases sitting between them. CDR3 protein: CASMLQTNGNQPQHL. CDR3 coding DNA: TGTGCCAGCATGCTGCAGACCAACGGGAATCAGCCCCAGCATCTT.

There are a few counts of this clonotype. An end of the junction does not agree with germline; a read error may underlie this. The chain links TRBV6-5 to TRBJ2-1, with 8 bases aligning to TRBD1. Germline CDR1 reads MNHEY; CDR2 reads SVGAGI. The CDR3 contains 15 residues. CDR3 sequence reads: CASSPGTGRHNGQFF. Here the CDR3 DNA reads TGTGCCAGCAGTCCCGGGACAGGTCGCCACAATGGGCAGTTCTTC.

This chain links TRBV4-1 with TRBJ1-4; 9 bases fit TRBD1. This CDR3 is built from 15 residues. Germline V gene data show CDR1 as MGHRA and CDR2 as YSYEKL. V shed 3 bases, J shed 8 bases, and the junction held 7 bases outside the gene matches. The CDR3 coding sequence is TGCGCCAGCAGCCAGGGGGACAGGGTGACCGAAAAACTGTTTTTT. Translation: CASSQGDRVTEKLFF.

To note about this clonotype: Given a much more abundant clone one base away, this may be a read error. The genes are TRBV12-3 or TRBV12-4 and TRBJ1-2; D possibly corresponds to TRBD1 (5 bases). The CDR3 runs to 14 residues. Trimming removed 9 bases from V and 2 bases from J, with 16 bases in between. The CDR3 region is CARSLRGANYGYTF. The CDR3 DNA follows: TGTGCCAGGAGCCTAAGAGGGGCGAACTATGGCTACACCTTC.

A note on this clonotype: At one boundary the junction diverges from the germline segment, which might be a read error. The chain employs TRBV11-1 and TRBJ2-1, with 11 bases fitting TRBD2. The CDR3 is made up of 16 amino acids. The V gene's germline CDR1 is SGHAT and CDR2 FQDESV (reference sequence). The CDR3 DNA sequence: TGTGCCAGCAGCCCAACTAGCGGGAGCTCCTACAGTGAGCAATTCTTC. Its translation: CASSPTSGSSYSEQFF.

This clonotype was detected many times. The chain links TRBV6-2 or TRBV6-3 to TRBJ2-2; D perhaps matches TRBD2 (7 bases). V lost 10 bases and J lost 0, with 12 bases in between. Germline V gene lookup returns CDR1 MNHEY and CDR2 SVGEGT. This CDR3 region has 14 residues. CDR3 amino acids: CATGGRTNTGELFF. The CDR3 DNA sequence: TGTGCCACCGGGGGGCGTACGAACACCGGGGAGCTGTTTTTT.

This clonotype was counted between two and nine times. The chain uses TRBV20-1 and TRBJ1-5, with D tentatively TRBD1 (5 bases). The CDR3 has 14 amino acids. Trimming removed 1 base from V and 4 bases from J, with 11 bases in between. Germline CDR1 DFQATT, CDR2 SNEGSKA (reference sequence). In nucleotides, the CDR3 is TGCAGTGCTAGAGTTAGTTGGGGGAATCAGCCCCAGCATTTT. This translates into CSARVSWGNQPQHF.

Concerning this clonotype: At one end, the junction sequence differs from germline, possibly due to a read error. V gene TRBV4-1 combines with J gene TRBJ1-2, with 7 bases aligning to TRBD1. Germline CDR1 is MGHRA and CDR2 is YSYEKL. The CDR3 is made up of 16 amino acids. CDR3 protein: CASSHGDRGTNYSYTF. DNA of the CDR3: TGCGCCAGCAGCCACGGGGACAGAGGGACTAACTATAGCTACACCTTC.

With respect to this clonotype: A read error is possible here, since a much larger clone lies one base away. The chain couples TRBV7-8 to TRBJ1-2; D gene unclear. The CDR3 is made up of 13 amino acids. Germline CDR1 and CDR2: SGHVS and FQNEAQ. The CDR3 spells CASSGDPNYGYAF. DNA for the CDR3: TGTGCCAGCAGCGGCGACCCTAACTATGGCTACGCCTTC.

Many counts were recorded for this clonotype. The gene calls are TRBV14 and TRBJ1-6, with D possibly TRBD1 on 5 matching bases. This CDR3 contains 16 residues. Germline V gene lookup returns CDR1 SGHDN and CDR2 FVKESK. Trimming removed 1 base at V and 4 bases at J, with 11 bases between. The CDR3 region is CASSQVGTAYNSPLHF. In nucleotides, the CDR3 is TGTGCCAGCAGCCAAGTTGGGACTGCGTATAATTCACCCCTCCACTTT.

V gene TRBV12-3 or TRBV12-4 combines with J gene TRBJ2-2; either TRBD1 or TRBD2 may fit D (7 bases each). The CDR3 contains 15 residues. With 5 bases removed from V and 8 bases from J, the gap between germline ends came to 18 bases. The CDR3 bases are TGTGCCAGCAGTCCTCAGGGGGGGTGTACTGGGGAGCTGTTTTTT. Protein sequence: CASSPQGGCTGELFF.

This clonotype was counted between two and nine times. The rearrangement uses TRBV2 and TRBJ2-1; D is ambiguous. Germline CDR1 and CDR2: SNHLY and FYNNEI. Between the trimmed V and J ends, which lost 4 bases and 0 bases, there was a span of 13 bases. This CDR3 comprises 16 residues. The CDR3 here is CASSALSRFSYNEQFF. In DNA, the CDR3 is TGTGCCAGCAGTGCCCTTAGCCGCTTCTCCTACAATGAGCAGTTCTTC.

This clonotype was seen repeatedly, ten times or more. The V call is TRBV6-5, the J call TRBJ1-3, with 10 bases aligning to TRBD1. The junction had 4 bases not matched to a gene; V was cut back by 0 bases and J by 2 bases. In germline, CDR1 is MNHEY, CDR2 SVGAGI. The CDR3 extends over 17 amino acids. Here the CDR3 DNA reads TGTGCCAGCAGTTACTCGAACGACAGGGGGCCTGGAAACACCATATATTTT. It encodes CASSYSNDRGPGNTIYF.

The V and J genes are TRBV5-1 and TRBJ2-3, with D unresolved. Germline CDR1 and CDR2: SGHRS and YFSETQ. Trimming left V 4 bases short and J 1 base short, with 13 bases between. This CDR3 comprises 15 residues. The CDR3 nucleotides read TGCGCCAGCAGCACCCACAGCGAGCGCACAGATACGCAGTATTTT. This translates into CASSTHSERTDTQYF.